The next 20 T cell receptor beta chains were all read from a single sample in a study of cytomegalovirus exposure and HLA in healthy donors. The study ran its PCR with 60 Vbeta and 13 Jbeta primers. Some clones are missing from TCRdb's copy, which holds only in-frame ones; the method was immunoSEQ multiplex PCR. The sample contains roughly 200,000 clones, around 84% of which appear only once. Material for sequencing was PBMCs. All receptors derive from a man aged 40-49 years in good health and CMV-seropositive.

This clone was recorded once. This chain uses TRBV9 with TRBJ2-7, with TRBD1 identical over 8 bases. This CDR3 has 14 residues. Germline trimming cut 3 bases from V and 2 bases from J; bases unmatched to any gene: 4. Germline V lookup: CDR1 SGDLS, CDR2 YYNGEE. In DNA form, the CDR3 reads TGTGCCAGCAGCGCTGCAGGGGGCGCCTACGAGCAGTACTTC. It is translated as CASSAAGGAYEQYF.

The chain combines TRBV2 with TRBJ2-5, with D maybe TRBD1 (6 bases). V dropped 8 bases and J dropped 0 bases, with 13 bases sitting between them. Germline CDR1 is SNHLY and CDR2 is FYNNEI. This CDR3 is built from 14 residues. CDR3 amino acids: CASVSRGYQETQYF. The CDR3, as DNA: TGTGCCAGCGTTAGCAGGGGTTACCAAGAGACCCAGTACTTC.

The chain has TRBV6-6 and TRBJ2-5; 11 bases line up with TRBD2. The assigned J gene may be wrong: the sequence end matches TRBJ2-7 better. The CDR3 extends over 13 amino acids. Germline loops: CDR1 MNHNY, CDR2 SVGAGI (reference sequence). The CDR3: CASRTSGGYEQYF. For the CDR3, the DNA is TGTGCCAGCAGAACTAGCGGGGGATACGAGCAGTACTTC.

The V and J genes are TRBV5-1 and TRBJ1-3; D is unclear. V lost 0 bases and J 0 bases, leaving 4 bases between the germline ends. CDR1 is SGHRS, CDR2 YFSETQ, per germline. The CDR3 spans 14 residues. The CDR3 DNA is TGCGCCAGCAGCTTGGGCAGCTCTGGAAACACCATATATTTT. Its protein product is CASSLGSSGNTIYF.

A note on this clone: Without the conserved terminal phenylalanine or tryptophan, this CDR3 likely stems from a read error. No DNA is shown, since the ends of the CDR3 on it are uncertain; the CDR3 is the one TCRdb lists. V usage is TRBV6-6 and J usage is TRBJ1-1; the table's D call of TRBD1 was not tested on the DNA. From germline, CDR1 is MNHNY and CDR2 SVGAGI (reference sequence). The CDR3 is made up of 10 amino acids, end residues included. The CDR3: CAIPTWDRGL.

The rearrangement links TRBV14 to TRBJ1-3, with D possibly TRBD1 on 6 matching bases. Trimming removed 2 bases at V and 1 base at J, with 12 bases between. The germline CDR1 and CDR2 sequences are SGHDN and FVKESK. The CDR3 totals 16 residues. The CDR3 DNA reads TGTGCCAGCAGCCAAAACAGGGTTCCTTCTGGAAACACCATATATTTT. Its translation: CASSQNRVPSGNTIYF.

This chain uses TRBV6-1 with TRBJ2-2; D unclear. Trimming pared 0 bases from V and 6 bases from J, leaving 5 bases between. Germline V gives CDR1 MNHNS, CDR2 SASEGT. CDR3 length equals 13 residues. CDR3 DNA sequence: TGTGCCAGCAGTGAAGCCCTTTCCGGGGAGCTGTTTTTT. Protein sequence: CASSEALSGELFF.

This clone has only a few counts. The CDR3 DNA follows: TGCGCCAGCAGCTCGACGCGCAGCAGGGGGGTCAACGAGCAGTACTTC. This encodes CASSSTRSRGVNEQYF. The V and J genes are TRBV5-1 and TRBJ2-7, with D perhaps TRBD1 (7 bases). The V gene lost 3 bases and the J gene lost 5 bases, with 21 bases spanning the gap. CDR3 size: 16 residues. Germline loops: CDR1 SGHRS, CDR2 YFSETQ. Combining the CDR3 with reference TRBV5-1 and TRBJ2-7 gives the whole variable domain KAGVTQTPRYLIKTRGQQVTLSCSPISGHRSVSWYQQTPGQGLQFLFEYFSETQRNKGNFPGRFSGRQFSNSRSEMNVSTLELGDSALYLCASSSTRSRGVNEQYFGPGTRLTVT.

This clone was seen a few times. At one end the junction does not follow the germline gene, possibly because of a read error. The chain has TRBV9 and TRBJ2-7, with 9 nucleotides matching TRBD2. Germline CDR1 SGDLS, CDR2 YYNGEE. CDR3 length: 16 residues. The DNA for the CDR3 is TGTGCCAGCAGCCCCCCGAGGTCTAGCGGGATCGTTGAGCAGCACTTC. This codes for CASSPPRSSGIVEQHF. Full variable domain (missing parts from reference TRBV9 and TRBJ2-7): DSGVTQTPKHLITATGQRVTLRCSPRSGDLSVYWYQQSLDQGLQFLIQYYNGEERAKGNILERFSAQQFPDLHSELNLSSLELGDSALYFCASSPPRSSGIVEQHFGPGTRLTVT.

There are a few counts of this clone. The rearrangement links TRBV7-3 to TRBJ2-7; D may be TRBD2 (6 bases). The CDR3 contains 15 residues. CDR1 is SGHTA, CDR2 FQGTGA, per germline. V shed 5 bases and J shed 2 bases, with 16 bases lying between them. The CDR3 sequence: CASSPSGEPAYEQYF. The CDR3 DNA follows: TGTGCCAGCAGCCCCTCGGGGGAACCCGCCTACGAGCAGTACTTC.

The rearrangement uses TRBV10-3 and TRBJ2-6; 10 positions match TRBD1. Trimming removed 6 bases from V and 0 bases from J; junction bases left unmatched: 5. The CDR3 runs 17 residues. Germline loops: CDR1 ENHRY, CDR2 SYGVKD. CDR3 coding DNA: TGTGCCATCAGCCCGGGACAGGGGAGCTCTGGGGCCAACGTCCTGACTTTC. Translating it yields CAISPGQGSSGANVLTF.

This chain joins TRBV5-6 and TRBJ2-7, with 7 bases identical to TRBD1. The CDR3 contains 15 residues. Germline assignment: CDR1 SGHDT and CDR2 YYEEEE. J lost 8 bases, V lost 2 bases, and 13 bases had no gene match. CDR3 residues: CASSFGQALNLKQYF. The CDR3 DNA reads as TGTGCCAGCAGCTTCGGACAGGCCCTGAATCTCAAGCAGTACTTC.

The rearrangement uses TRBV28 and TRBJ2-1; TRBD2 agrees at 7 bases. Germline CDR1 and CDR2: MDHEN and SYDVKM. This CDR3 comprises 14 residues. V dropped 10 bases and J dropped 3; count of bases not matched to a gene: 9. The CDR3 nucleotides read TGTGCCACGATTAGCGGGTCTCACTACAATGAGCAGTTCTTC. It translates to CATISGSHYNEQFF.

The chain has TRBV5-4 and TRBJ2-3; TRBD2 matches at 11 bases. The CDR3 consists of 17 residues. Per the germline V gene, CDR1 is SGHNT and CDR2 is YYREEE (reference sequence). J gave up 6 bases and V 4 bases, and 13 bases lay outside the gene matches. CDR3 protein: CASSPTSGGPRRDTQYF. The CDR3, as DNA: TGTGCCAGCAGCCCCACTAGCGGGGGACCGAGGCGGGATACGCAGTATTTT. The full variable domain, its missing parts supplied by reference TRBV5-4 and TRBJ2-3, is ETGVTQSPTHLIKTRGQQVTLRCSSQSGHNTVSWYQQALGQGPQFIFQYYREEENGRGNFPPRFSGLQFPNYSSELNVNALELDDSALYLCASSPTSGGPRRDTQYFGPGTRLTVL.

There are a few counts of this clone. As DNA, the CDR3 is TGTGCCAGTAGTACCCAGCGCGAGGGTTACAATGAGCAGTTCTTC. The encoded protein is CASSTQREGYNEQFF. The chain uses TRBV19 and TRBJ2-1; D may be TRBD2 (5 bases). Looked up from germline, CDR1 is LNHDA and CDR2 is SQIVND (reference sequence). Between the trimmed V and J ends, which lost 4 bases and 4 bases, there was a span of 14 bases. CDR3 length: 15 amino acids.

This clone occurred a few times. CDR3 protein: CASSLTGITDTQYF. Written as DNA, the CDR3 is TGTGCCAGCAGTTTAACAGGGATAACAGATACGCAGTATTTT. This sequence joins TRBV27 and TRBJ2-3, with D maybe TRBD1 (6 bases). CDR3 length equals 14 residues. The germline V and J ends were trimmed by 2 bases and 3 bases, with 9 bases remaining between them. The germline V gene has CDR1 MNHEY and CDR2 SMNVEV (reference sequence).

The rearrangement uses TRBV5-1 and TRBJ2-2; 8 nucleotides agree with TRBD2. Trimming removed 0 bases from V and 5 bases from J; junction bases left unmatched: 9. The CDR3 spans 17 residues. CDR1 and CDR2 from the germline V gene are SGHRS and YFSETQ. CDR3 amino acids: CASSLVPAGDLTGELFF. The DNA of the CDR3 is TGCGCCAGCAGCTTGGTTCCAGCGGGAGACCTAACCGGGGAGCTGTTTTTT. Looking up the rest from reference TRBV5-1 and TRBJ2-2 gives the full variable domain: KAGVTQTPRYLIKTRGQQVTLSCSPISGHRSVSWYQQTPGQGLQFLFEYFSETQRNKGNFPGRFSGRQFSNSRSEMNVSTLELGDSALYLCASSLVPAGDLTGELFFGEGSRLTVL.

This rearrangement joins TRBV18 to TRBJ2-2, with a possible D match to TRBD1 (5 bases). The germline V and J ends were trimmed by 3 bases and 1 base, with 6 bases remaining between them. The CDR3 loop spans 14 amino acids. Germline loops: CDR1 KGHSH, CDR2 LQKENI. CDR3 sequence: CASSPDKNTGELFF. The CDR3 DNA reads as TGTGCCAGCTCACCGGACAAGAACACCGGGGAGCTGTTTTTT.

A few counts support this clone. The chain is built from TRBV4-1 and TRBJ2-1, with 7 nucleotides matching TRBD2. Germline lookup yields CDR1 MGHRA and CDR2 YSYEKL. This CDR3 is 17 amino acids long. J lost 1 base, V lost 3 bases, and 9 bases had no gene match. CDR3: CASSHLLAGGSYNEQFF. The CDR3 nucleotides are TGCGCCAGCAGCCACCTTTTAGCGGGTGGATCCTACAATGAGCAGTTCTTC.

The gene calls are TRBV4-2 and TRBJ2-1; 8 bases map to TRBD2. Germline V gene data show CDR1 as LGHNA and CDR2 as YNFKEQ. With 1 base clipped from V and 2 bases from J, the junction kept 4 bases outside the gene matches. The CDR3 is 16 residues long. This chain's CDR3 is CASSQAVSGTYNEQFF. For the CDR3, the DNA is TGTGCCAGCAGCCAAGCTGTTAGCGGGACCTACAATGAGCAGTTCTTC.